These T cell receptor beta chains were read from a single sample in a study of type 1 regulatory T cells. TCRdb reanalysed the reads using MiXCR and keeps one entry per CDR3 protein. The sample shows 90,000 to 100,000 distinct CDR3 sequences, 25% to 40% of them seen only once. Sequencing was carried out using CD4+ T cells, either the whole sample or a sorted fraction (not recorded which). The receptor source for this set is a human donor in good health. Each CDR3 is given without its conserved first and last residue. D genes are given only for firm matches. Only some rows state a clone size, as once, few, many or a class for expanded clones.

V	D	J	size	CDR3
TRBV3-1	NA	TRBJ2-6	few	ASSQDPAGANVLT
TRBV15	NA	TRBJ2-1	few	ATSFRQSSYNEQF
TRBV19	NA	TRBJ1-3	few	ASSSGDRDSGNTIY
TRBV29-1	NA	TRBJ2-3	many	SVGGGGGPDTQY
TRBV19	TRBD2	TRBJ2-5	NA	ASSPLAGAQETQY
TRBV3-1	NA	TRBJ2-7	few	ASSRVPPGLSAYEQY
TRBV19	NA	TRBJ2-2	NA	ASSEGGWNTGELF
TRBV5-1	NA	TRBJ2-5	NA	ASSFDSQGTQY
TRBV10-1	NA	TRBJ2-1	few	ASGDSASYNEQF
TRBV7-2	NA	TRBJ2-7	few	ASSGTGVHEQY
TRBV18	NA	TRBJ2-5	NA	ASSPARGMETQY
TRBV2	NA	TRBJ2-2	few	ALHSGLIQGELF
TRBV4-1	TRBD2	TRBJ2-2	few	ASSQVTSVNTGELF
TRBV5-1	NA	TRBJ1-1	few	ASRPGQMNTEAF
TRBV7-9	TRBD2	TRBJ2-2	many	ASSSGDFTGTRADTGELF
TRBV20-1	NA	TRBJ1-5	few	SARDLVQGSNQPQH
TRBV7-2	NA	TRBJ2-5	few	ASSLIGQYQETQY
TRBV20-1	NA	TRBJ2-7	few	SARNSIYEQY
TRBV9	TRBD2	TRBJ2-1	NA	ASSLGLADYNEQF
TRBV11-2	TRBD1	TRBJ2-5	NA	ASSPGGTQY
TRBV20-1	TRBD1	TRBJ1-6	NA	SAITGTGCFPRNSPLH
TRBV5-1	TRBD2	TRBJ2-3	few	ASSLAAGLAEETSTDTQY
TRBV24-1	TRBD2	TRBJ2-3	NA	ATSASSGLAESTDTPY
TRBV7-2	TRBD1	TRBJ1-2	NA	ASSTRQGLNYGYT
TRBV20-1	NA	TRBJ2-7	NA	SARGAVLTYEQY
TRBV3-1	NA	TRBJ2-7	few	ASRQGGTYEQY
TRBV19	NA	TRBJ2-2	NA	ASRGGRTGELF
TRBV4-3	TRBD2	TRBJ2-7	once	ASSPRLAGGLDEQY
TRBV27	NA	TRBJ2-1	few	ASSLRRGYNEQF
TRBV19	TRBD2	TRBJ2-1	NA	ASRNSGRYNEQF
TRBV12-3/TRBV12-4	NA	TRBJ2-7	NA	ASSFSFLEQY
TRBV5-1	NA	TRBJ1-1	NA	ASSLAGPLNTEAF
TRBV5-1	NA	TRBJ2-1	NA	ASSFYSSYNEQF
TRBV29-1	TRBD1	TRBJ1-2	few	SVPRRQGHGYT
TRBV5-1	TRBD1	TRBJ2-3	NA	ASTMVGTGSTDTQY
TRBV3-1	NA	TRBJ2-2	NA	ASSRERITGELF
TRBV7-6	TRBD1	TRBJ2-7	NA	ASSPGTGKAYEQY
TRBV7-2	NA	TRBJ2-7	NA	ASSTLMWGQEQY
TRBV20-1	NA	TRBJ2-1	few	SAILAGSYNEQF
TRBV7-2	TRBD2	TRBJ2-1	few	ASSPLAGDRYNEQF
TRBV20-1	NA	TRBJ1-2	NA	SARIGPTNYGYT
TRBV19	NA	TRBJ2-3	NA	ASSMGDTQY
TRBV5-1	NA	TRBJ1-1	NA	ASSGGGVTEAF
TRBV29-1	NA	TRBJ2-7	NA	SVARGYYEQY
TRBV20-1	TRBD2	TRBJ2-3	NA	SAREGTSGSTDTQY